The rows below give T cell receptor beta chains drawn from one sample of a study of response to subunit inactivated influenza vaccine. TCRdb used MiXCR to reprocess the RT-PCR reads, holding one entry per CDR3 protein. The table records more than 700,000 distinct CDR3 sequences, around 21% of them present only once. Material: PBMCs from blood, obtained roughly 5 days after vaccination. These receptors were obtained from a man between 50 and 59 years old who received an inactivated influenza vaccine. CDR3s include the opening cysteine and the closing phenylalanine or tryptophan. Fields, in order: clone size, V gene, D gene, J gene, CDR3 protein, CDR3 DNA. A D gene is named only where the DNA matches it firmly. Only part of the rows carry a size: once, few, many, or a class if the clone is expanded.

>NA|TRBV5-1|NA|TRBJ2-1
CASSSTGQGGNEQFF
TGCGCCAGCAGCTCTACTGGACAGGGAGGGAATGAGCAGTTCTTC
>NA|TRBV29-1|TRBD1|TRBJ2-7
CSVNRDRTGEQYF
TGCAGCGTAAACCGGGACAGGACTGGGGAGCAGTACTTC
>few|TRBV20-1|TRBD1|TRBJ2-7
CSAPGTGTGKYEQYF
TGCAGTGCTCCAGGTACCGGGACAGGGAAATACGAGCAGTACTTC
>NA|TRBV6-1|NA|TRBJ2-5
CASSELGRGQYF
TGTGCCAGCAGTGAATTGGGAAGGGGCCAGTACTTC
>few|TRBV10-3|TRBD2|TRBJ2-3
CAISLAGGDTQYF
TGTGCCATCTCGTTAGCGGGAGGAGATACGCAGTATTTT
>few|TRBV28|NA|TRBJ1-1
CASSGVWGPRYRNTEAFF
TGTGCCAGCAGTGGCGTTTGGGGGCCGCGCTATCGAAACACTGAAGCTTTCTTT
>few|TRBV2|NA|TRBJ2-5
CASSTTKQETQYF
TGTGCCAGCAGTACTACGAAACAAGAGACCCAGTACTTC
>NA|TRBV7-2|NA|TRBJ2-5
CASTPEPTNQETQYF
TGTGCCAGCACCCCAGAGCCGACGAACCAAGAGACCCAGTACTTC
>few|TRBV5-6|TRBD1|TRBJ2-3
CASSLGQGRSTDTQYF
TGTGCCAGCAGCCTCGGACAGGGGAGAAGCACAGATACGCAGTATTTT
>few|TRBV7-9|NA|TRBJ2-5
CASSLVLVPETQYF
TGTGCCAGCAGCTTAGTTCTAGTTCCAGAGACCCAGTACTTC
>few|TRBV10-2|NA|TRBJ2-1
CASSELPLLGSSHEQFF
TGCGCCAGCAGTGAGCTTCCCTTGCTAGGATCGTCCCATGAGCAGTTCTTC
>many|TRBV28|TRBD1|TRBJ2-7
CASSLLFAGGQSYEQYF
TGTGCCAGCAGTTTATTATTTGCAGGGGGCCAGTCCTACGAGCAGTACTTC
>many|TRBV29-1|NA|TRBJ2-1
CSIYRVDEQFF
TGCAGCATCTACAGGGTTGATGAGCAGTTCTTC
>NA|TRBV24-1|NA|TRBJ2-7
CATSELSYEQYF
TGTGCCACCAGTGAACTCTCCTACGAGCAGTACTTC
>many|TRBV12-3/TRBV12-4|NA|TRBJ2-5
CASSLGGVFQETQYF
TGTGCCAGCAGTTTAGGGGGGGTCTTCCAAGAGACCCAGTACTTC
>NA|TRBV7-2|TRBD1|TRBJ1-3
CASSLGQGDTIYF
TGTGCCAGCAGCTTAGGACAGGGCGACACCATATATTTT
>few|TRBV20-1|NA|TRBJ2-1
CSARSDQARFF
TGCAGTGCTAGATCGGACCAAGCTCGGTTCTTC
>NA|TRBV12-3/TRBV12-4|NA|TRBJ2-7
CASRKSRNAGSYEQYF
TGTGCCAGCAGGAAGAGTCGGAATGCGGGCTCCTACGAGCAGTACTTC
>NA|TRBV30|NA|TRBJ1-1
CAWSVLGRAAREVGAFF
TGTGCCTGGAGTGTATTGGGGCGTGCAGCCAGGGAAGTCGGAGCTTTCTTT
>NA|TRBV12-3/TRBV12-4|NA|TRBJ2-5
CASSLGNVVVRETQYF
TGTGCCAGCAGCCTGGGGAATGTTGTGGTGCGGGAGACCCAGTACTTC
>NA|TRBV6-5|NA|TRBJ2-5
CASSYSSGVEETQYF
TGTGCCAGCAGTTACTCGAGTGGTGTAGAAGAGACCCAGTACTTC
>few|TRBV5-1|NA|TRBJ2-5
CASTEVGGQETQYF
TGCGCCAGCACCGAGGTAGGGGGACAAGAGACCCAGTACTTC
>NA|TRBV3-1|NA|TRBJ2-5
CASSHSLLAQETQYF
TGTGCCAGCAGCCATTCTCTACTTGCCCAAGAGACCCAGTACTTC
>NA|TRBV10-3|TRBD2|TRBJ2-3
CAIRMTSSTDTQYF
TGTGCCATCAGGATGACTAGCAGCACAGATACGCAGTATTTT
>NA|TRBV7-2|TRBD1|TRBJ2-1
CASSLGGTAYQNEQFF
TGTGCCAGCAGCTTAGGAGGGACAGCTTACCAAAATGAGCAGTTCTTC
>NA|TRBV5-1|TRBD1|TRBJ2-3
CASSGVTGVGTDTQYF
TGCGCCAGCAGCGGGGTGACAGGGGTCGGGACAGATACGCAGTATTTT
>NA|TRBV6-2/TRBV6-3|NA|TRBJ2-2
CASSAGYTGELFF
TGTGCCAGCAGTGCCGGTTACACCGGGGAGCTGTTTTTT
>few|TRBV20-1|NA|TRBJ2-3
CSARVRGVRDTQYF
TGCAGTGCTAGAGTTAGGGGAGTGCGAGATACGCAGTATTTT
>NA|TRBV20-1|TRBD1|TRBJ2-5
CSARVQDRGPQETQYF
TGCAGTGCTAGAGTCCAGGACAGGGGTCCCCAAGAGACCCAGTACTTC
>NA|TRBV10-3|NA|TRBJ2-1
CAISQPLGNEQFF
TGTGCCATCAGCCAACCATTAGGGAATGAGCAGTTCTTC
>few|TRBV9|TRBD2|TRBJ2-1
CASSDPVGSGSVGGNEQFF
TGTGCCAGCAGCGACCCAGTGGGTAGCGGGAGTGTAGGCGGGAATGAGCAGTTCTTC
>few|TRBV24-1|TRBD1|TRBJ2-1
CATSAGSRGPYNEQFF
TGTGCCACCAGTGCGGGAAGCAGGGGGCCCTACAATGAGCAGTTCTTC
>many|TRBV29-1|TRBD2|TRBJ2-3
CSGASGRSTDTQYF
TGCAGCGGCGCTAGCGGGAGGAGCACAGATACGCAGTATTTT
>NA|TRBV7-2|NA|TRBJ2-5
CASSLARGGSETQYF
TGTGCCAGCAGCTTAGCGAGGGGGGGTTCAGAGACCCAGTACTTC
>few|TRBV5-1|NA|TRBJ1-4
CASSLLGAATNEKLFF
TGCGCCAGCAGCTTGCTCGGGGCCGCAACTAATGAAAAACTGTTTTTT
>NA|TRBV7-3|TRBD2|TRBJ2-1
CASSSSSGSGGEQFF
TGTGCCAGCAGCTCATCTAGCGGGTCCGGGGGTGAGCAGTTCTTC
>NA|TRBV27|NA|TRBJ1-6
CASSLSIGGSSPLHF
TGTGCCAGCAGTTTATCGATAGGTGGATCATCACCCCTCCACTTT
>NA|TRBV5-6|NA|TRBJ2-5
CASSLAVASDQETQYF
TGTGCCAGCAGCTTGGCGGTAGCGTCCGACCAAGAGACCCAGTACTTC
>few|TRBV6-5|TRBD1|TRBJ2-2
CASSYSPPGGNTGELFF
TGTGCCAGCAGTTACTCCCCCCCAGGGGGCAACACCGGGGAGCTGTTTTTT
>NA|TRBV7-9|NA|TRBJ2-1
CASSSPRQELYNEQFF
TGTGCCAGCAGCTCCCCCCGACAGGAGTTGTACAATGAGCAGTTCTTC
>NA|TRBV3-1|NA|TRBJ1-1
CASSQDQGWYGNTEAFF
TGTGCCAGCAGCCAAGATCAGGGGTGGTACGGGAACACTGAAGCTTTCTTT
>NA|TRBV20-1|NA|TRBJ1-2
CSARDPYGYTF
TGCAGTGCTAGAGACCCCTATGGCTACACCTTC
>NA|TRBV12-3/TRBV12-4|NA|TRBJ2-3
CASSLARNTDTQYF
TGTGCCAGCAGTTTGGCTCGGAATACAGATACGCAGTATTTT
>many|TRBV6-2/TRBV6-3|TRBD2|TRBJ2-1
CASTGRGMSSYNEQFF
TGTGCCAGCACCGGGCGGGGGATGAGCTCCTACAATGAGCAGTTCTTC
>many|TRBV5-1|NA|TRBJ2-5
CASSFAGEETQYF
TGTGCCAGCAGCTTCGCAGGGGAAGAGACCCAGTACTTC
>once|TRBV7-2|NA|TRBJ2-7
CASRPYRGGSYEQYF
TGTGCCAGCAGACCGTACAGGGGGGGATCCTACGAGCAGTACTTC
>few|TRBV7-9|TRBD1|TRBJ2-1
CASSYGTGTGNEQFF
TGTGCCAGCAGCTACGGGACAGGGACGGGGAATGAGCAGTTCTTC
>NA|TRBV28|TRBD1|TRBJ2-1
CASSPAGQGLNEQFF
TGTGCCAGCAGCCCGGCGGGACAGGGGTTGAATGAGCAGTTCTTC
>few|TRBV6-5|NA|TRBJ2-6
CASSYSRWTGANVLTF
TGTGCCAGCAGTTACTCTAGGTGGACTGGGGCCAACGTCCTGACTTTC